These 3 T cell receptor beta chains were sequenced from one sample in a study of blood T cell repertoires in COVID-19. Produced via immunoSEQ multiplex PCR; TCRdb's table is partial and in-frame only. This sample has about 150,000 clones; around 74% occur once, and the top ten carry around 3.4%. The sample taken for sequencing was peripheral blood. Receptors were obtained from a woman of 80 years or more with acute or convalescent COVID-19.

A remark on this clone: Other DNA variants within this sample encode the same CDR3. The V call is TRBV11-3, the J call TRBJ1-1; D perhaps matches TRBD1 (6 bases). The CDR3 has 14 residues. Per the germline V gene, CDR1 is SGHNT and CDR2 is YENEEA. Trimming removed 3 bases at V and 1 base at J, with 9 bases between. CDR3 protein: CASSLGAGNTEAFF. The DNA of the CDR3 is TGTGCCAGCAGCTTGGGGGCAGGGAACACTGAAGCTTTCTTT.

The CDR3 region is CASSLGGTGNYGYTF. DNA for the CDR3: TGTGCCAGCAGCCTGGGTGGGACAGGGAACTATGGCTACACCTTC. The chain carries TRBV6-5 and TRBJ1-2, with TRBD1 identical over 9 bases. Unmatched junction bases numbered 7, after V lost 6 bases and J lost 2 bases. Germline CDR1 MNHEY, CDR2 SVGAGI. The CDR3 spans 15 residues.

V gene TRBV6-5 combines with J gene TRBJ1-5, with TRBD1 matching over 8 bases. Trimming removed 5 bases from V and 6 bases from J; junction bases left unmatched: 6. Germline values: CDR1 MNHEY, CDR2 SVGAGI. The CDR3 extends over 14 amino acids. As DNA, the CDR3 is TGTGCCAGCAGTCCTAGGACAGGGAGTCAGCCCCAGCATTTT. Its protein is CASSPRTGSQPQHF.